These 5 T cell receptor beta chains came from one sample sequenced in a study of blood T cell repertoires in COVID-19. This table comes from immunoSEQ multiplex PCR, and its TCRdb copy is limited to in-frame clones, with some not included. This sample has approximately 65,000 clones; 70% to 90% occur once, and the top ten carry 4.1%. Sequencing was performed on peripheral blood. The receptors were sampled from a man aged 50 to 60 with acute or convalescent COVID-19.

The genes are TRBV18 and TRBJ1-5; D perhaps matches TRBD1 (5 bases). From germline, CDR1 is KGHSH and CDR2 LQKENI. The CDR3 consists of 14 residues. V shed 2 bases and J shed 4 bases, with 9 bases lying between them. CDR3 amino acids: CASSPARGNQPQHF. Here the CDR3 DNA reads TGTGCCAGCTCACCAGCCCGGGGGAATCAGCCCCAGCATTTT.

The V call is TRBV9, the J call TRBJ2-5, with 7 bases that match TRBD2. Germline-derived CDR1 and CDR2 are SGDLS and YYNGEE. V was pared by 3 bases and J by 5 bases, with 10 bases of the junction left unmatched. The CDR3 is 15 residues long. Here the CDR3 reads CASSAGGRVGETQYF. The CDR3 DNA reads as TGTGCCAGCAGCGCCGGTGGGAGGGTTGGCGAGACCCAGTACTTC.

The chain combines TRBV7-2 with TRBJ1-5; D uncertain. The CDR3 spans 17 residues. V lost 1 base to trimming and J lost 0 bases, with 13 bases between them. From germline, CDR1 is SGHTA and CDR2 FQGNSA. The CDR3 reads CASSLDPGFDSNQPQHF. The CDR3 region has the DNA TGTGCCAGCAGCTTAGACCCGGGGTTCGATAGCAATCAGCCCCAGCATTTT.

V gene TRBV19 combines with J gene TRBJ2-6; a possible D gene is TRBD1 (5 bases). The CDR3 loop spans 21 amino acids. Germline CDR1 is LNHDA and CDR2 is SQIVND (reference sequence). V was shortened by 4 bases and J by 4 bases, with 29 bases between the two germline ends. The DNA for the CDR3 is TGTGCCAGTAGTAAAGCTTACTTCGGGCAGATCAAGGGGTCGGGGGCCAACGTCCTGACTTTC. The encoded protein is CASSKAYFGQIKGSGANVLTF.

The CDR3 loop reads CASSQPQGNYGYTF. The DNA for the CDR3 is TGTGCCAGTAGTCAGCCACAGGGGAACTATGGCTACACCTTC. The genes are TRBV19 and TRBJ1-2; 7 bases fit TRBD1. V was clipped by 5 bases and J by 2 bases; unmatched bases: 5. This CDR3 has 14 amino acids. Germline V gene lookup returns CDR1 LNHDA and CDR2 SQIVND (reference sequence).